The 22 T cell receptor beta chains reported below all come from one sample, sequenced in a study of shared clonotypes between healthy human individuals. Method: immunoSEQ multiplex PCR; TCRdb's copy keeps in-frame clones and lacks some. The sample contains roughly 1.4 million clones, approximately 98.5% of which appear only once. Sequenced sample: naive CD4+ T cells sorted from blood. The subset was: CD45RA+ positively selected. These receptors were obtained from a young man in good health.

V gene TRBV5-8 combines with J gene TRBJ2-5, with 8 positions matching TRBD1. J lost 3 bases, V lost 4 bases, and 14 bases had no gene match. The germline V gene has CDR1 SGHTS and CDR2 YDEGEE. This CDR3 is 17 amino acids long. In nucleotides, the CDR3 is TGTGCCAGCAGCCTGGGGTCCGGGACAGGAGTTAAAGAGACCCAGTACTTC. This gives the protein CASSLGSGTGVKETQYF. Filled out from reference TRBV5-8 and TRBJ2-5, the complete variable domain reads EAGVTQSPTHLIKTRGQQATLRCSPISGHTSVYWYQQALGLGLQFLLWYDEGEERNRGNFPPRFSGRQFPNYSSELNVNALELEDSALYLCASSLGSGTGVKETQYFGPGTRLLVL.

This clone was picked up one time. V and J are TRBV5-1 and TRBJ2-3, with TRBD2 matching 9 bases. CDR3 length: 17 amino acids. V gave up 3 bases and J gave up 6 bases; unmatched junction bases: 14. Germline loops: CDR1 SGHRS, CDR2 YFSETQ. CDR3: CASSSDHALAGADTQYF. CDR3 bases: TGCGCCAGCAGCTCGGATCACGCATTAGCGGGAGCGGATACGCAGTATTTT.

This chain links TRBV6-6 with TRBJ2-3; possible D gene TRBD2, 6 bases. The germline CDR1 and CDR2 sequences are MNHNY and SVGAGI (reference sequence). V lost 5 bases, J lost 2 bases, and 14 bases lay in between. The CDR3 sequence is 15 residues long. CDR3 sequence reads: CASSPPGGTTDTQYF. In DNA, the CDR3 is TGTGCCAGCAGTCCCCCCGGGGGAACCACAGATACGCAGTATTTT.

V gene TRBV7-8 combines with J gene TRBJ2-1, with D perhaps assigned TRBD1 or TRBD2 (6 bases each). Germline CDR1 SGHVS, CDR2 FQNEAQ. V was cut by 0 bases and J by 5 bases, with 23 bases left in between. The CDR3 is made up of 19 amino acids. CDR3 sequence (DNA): TGTGCCAGCAGCTTAGCCCCTAGTATCGGGGGCGTTCTGGACAATGAGCAGTTCTTC. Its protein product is CASSLAPSIGGVLDNEQFF.

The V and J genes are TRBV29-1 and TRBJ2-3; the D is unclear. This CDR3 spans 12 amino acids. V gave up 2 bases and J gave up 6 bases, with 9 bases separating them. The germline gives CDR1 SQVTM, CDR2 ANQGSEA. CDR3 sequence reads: CSVESSSDTQYF. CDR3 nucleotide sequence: TGCAGCGTTGAATCTAGTTCCGATACGCAGTATTTT.

DNA of the CDR3: TGTGCCATCAGTGAGGGGGCTACGGCGGGGCCTGAAGCTTTCTTT. It is translated as CAISEGATAGPEAFF. The rearrangement links TRBV10-3 to TRBJ1-1; possibly TRBD1 for D (5 bases). CDR1 is ENHRY and CDR2 is SYGVKD in the germline V gene. The CDR3 runs 15 residues. Trimming shortened V by 2 bases and J by 6 bases, and 16 bases separated the two germline ends.

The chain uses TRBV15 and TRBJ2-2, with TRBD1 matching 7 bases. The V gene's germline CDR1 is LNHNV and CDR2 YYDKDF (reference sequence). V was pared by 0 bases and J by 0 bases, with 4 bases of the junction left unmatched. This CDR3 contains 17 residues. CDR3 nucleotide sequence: TGTGCCACCAGCAGAGATCGGACAGGCCCGAACACCGGGGAGCTGTTTTTT. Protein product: CATSRDRTGPNTGELFF.

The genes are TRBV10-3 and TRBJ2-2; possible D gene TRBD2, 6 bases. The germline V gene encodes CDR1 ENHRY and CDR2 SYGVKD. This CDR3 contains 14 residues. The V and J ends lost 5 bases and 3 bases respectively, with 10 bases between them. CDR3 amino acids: CAISRDSDTGELFF. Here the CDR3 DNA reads TGTGCCATCAGTCGGGACTCCGACACCGGGGAGCTGTTTTTT.

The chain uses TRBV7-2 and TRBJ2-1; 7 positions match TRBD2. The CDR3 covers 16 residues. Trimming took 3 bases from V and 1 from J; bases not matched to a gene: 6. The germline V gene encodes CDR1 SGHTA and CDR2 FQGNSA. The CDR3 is CASSFYGRESYNEQFF. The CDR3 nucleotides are TGTGCCAGCAGCTTCTATGGGCGGGAGTCCTACAATGAGCAGTTCTTC.

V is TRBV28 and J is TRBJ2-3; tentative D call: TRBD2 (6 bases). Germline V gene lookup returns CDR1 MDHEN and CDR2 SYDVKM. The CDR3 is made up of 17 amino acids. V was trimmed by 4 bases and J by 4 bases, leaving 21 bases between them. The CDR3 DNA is TGTGCCAGCAGTTATGCCCTGACTAGTTCAATTCCAGATACGCAGTATTTT. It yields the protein CASSYALTSSIPDTQYF.

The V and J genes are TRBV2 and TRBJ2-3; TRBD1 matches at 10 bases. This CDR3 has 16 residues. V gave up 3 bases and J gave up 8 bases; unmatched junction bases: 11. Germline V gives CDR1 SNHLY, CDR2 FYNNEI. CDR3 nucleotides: TGTGCCAGCAGTGATCGACAGGGGGCTCCCTCGGTTACGCAGTATTTT. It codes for CASSDRQGAPSVTQYF.

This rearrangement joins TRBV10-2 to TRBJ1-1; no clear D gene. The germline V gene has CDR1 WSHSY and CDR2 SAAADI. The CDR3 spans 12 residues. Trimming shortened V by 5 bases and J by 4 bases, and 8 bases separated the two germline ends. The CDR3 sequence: CASSSGVTEAFF. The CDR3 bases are TGCGCCAGCAGTTCAGGTGTCACTGAAGCTTTCTTT.

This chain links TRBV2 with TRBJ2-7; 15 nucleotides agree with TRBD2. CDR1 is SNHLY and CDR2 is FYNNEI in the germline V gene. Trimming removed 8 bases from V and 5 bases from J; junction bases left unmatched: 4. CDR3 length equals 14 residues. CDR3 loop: CASGTSGRLDEQYF. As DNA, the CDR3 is TGTGCCAGCGGGACTAGCGGGAGGCTCGACGAGCAGTACTTC.

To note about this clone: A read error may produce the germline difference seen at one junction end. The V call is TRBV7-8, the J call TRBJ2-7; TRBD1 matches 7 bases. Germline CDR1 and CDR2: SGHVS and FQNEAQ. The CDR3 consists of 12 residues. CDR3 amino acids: CASSPPGQFLGF. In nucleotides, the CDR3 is TGTGCCAGCAGCCCCCCGGGACAGTTTTTGGGCTTC.

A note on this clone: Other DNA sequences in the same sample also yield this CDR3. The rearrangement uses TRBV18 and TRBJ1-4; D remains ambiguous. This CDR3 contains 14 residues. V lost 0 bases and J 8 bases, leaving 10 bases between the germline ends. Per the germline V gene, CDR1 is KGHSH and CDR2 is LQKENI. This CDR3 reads CASSPPGGGEKLFF. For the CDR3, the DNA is TGTGCCAGCTCACCACCGGGAGGTGGGGAAAAACTGTTTTTT. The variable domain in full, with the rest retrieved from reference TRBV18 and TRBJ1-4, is NAGVMQNPRHLVRRRGQEARLRCSPMKGHSHVYWYRQLPEEGLKFMVYLQKENIIDESGMPKERFSAEFPKEGPSILRIQQVVRGDSAAYFCASSPPGGGEKLFFGSGTQLSVL.

CDR3 nucleotide sequence: TGTGCCAGCTCACCACTAACCAGGGGTGCCTACGAGCAGTACTTC. The encoded protein is CASSPLTRGAYEQYF. The genes are TRBV18 and TRBJ2-7, with D maybe TRBD1 (6 bases). The CDR3 length is 15 residues. Germline V CDR1 and CDR2: KGHSH, LQKENI. V shed 1 base and J shed 2 bases, with 12 bases lying between them.

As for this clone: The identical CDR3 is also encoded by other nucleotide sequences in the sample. For the CDR3, the DNA is TGTGCCAGTAGTATGGCGGGCCAAGAGACCCAGTACTTC. It is translated as CASSMAGQETQYF. The V gene is TRBV19, the J gene TRBJ2-5, with D perhaps TRBD2 (5 bases). Trimming cost V 3 bases and J 1 base, with 6 bases left between them. The V gene's germline CDR1 is LNHDA and CDR2 SQIVND (reference sequence). The CDR3 is 13 amino acids.

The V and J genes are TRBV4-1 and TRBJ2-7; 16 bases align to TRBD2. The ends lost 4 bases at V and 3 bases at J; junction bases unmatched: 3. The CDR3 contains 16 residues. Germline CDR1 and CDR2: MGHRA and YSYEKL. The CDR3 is CASSLGLAGGNYEQYF. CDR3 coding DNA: TGCGCCAGCAGCCTGGGACTAGCGGGAGGGAACTACGAGCAGTACTTC.

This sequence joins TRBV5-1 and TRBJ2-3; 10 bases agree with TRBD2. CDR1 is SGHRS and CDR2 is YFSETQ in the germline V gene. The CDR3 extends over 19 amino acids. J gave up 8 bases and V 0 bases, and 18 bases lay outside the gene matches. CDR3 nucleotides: TGCGCCAGCAGCTTGGTCCAGGGGGTGCGGGAAACTAGCGGGATTACGCAGTATTTT. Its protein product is CASSLVQGVRETSGITQYF. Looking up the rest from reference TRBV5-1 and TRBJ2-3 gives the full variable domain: KAGVTQTPRYLIKTRGQQVTLSCSPISGHRSVSWYQQTPGQGLQFLFEYFSETQRNKGNFPGRFSGRQFSNSRSEMNVSTLELGDSALYLCASSLVQGVRETSGITQYFGPGTRLTVL.

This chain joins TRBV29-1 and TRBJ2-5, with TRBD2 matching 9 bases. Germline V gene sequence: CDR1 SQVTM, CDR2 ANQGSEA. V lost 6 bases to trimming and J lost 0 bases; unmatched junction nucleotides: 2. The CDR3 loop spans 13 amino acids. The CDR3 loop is CSVSGRNQETQYF. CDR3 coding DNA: TGCAGCGTCAGCGGGAGGAACCAAGAGACCCAGTACTTC.

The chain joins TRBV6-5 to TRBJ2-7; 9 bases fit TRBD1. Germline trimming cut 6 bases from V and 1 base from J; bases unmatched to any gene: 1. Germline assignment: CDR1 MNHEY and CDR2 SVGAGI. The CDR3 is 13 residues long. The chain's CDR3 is CASRGTGSYEQYF. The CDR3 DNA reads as TGTGCCAGCAGAGGGACAGGGTCCTACGAGCAGTACTTC.

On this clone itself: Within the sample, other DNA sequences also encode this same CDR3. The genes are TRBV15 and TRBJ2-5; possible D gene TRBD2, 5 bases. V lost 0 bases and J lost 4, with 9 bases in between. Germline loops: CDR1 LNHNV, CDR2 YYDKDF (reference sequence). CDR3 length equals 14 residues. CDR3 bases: TGTGCCACCAGCAGAGATTTGGCGGGAGAGACCCAGTACTTC. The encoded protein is CATSRDLAGETQYF. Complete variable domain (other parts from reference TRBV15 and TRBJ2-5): DAMVIQNPRYQVTQFGKPVTLSCSQTLNHNVMYWYQQKSSQAPKLLFHYYDKDFNNEADTPDNFQSRRPNTSFCFLDIRSPGLGDTAMYLCATSRDLAGETQYFGPGTRLLVL.